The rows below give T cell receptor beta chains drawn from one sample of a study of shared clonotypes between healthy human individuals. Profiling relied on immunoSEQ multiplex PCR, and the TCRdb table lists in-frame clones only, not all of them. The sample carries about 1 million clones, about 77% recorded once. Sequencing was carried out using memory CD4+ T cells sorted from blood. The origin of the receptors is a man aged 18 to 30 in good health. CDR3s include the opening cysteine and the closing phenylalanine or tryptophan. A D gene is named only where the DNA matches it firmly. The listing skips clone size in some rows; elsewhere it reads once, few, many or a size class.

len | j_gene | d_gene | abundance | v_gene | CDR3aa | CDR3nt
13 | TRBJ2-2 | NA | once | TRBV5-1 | CASSSGVTGELFF | TGCGCCAGCAGCTCGGGGGTTACCGGGGAGCTGTTTTTT
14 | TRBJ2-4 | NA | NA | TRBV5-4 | CASSLGGAKNIQYF | TGTGCCAGCAGCTTGGGGGGGGCCAAAAACATTCAGTACTTC
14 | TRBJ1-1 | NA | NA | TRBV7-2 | CASSQVGMNTEAFF | TGTGCCAGCAGCCAGGTTGGGATGAACACTGAAGCTTTCTTT
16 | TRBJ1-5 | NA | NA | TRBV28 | CASSGLLRGIDQPQHF | TGTGCCAGCAGCGGCCTCCTTAGGGGGATTGATCAGCCCCAGCATTTT
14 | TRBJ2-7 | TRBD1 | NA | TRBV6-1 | CASRLTGGVYEQYF | TGTGCCAGCAGGTTGACAGGGGGGGTCTACGAGCAGTACTTC
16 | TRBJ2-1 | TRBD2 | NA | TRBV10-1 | CASSGGTSGIYNEQFF | TGCGCCAGCAGTGGGGGGACTAGCGGGATTTACAATGAGCAGTTCTTC
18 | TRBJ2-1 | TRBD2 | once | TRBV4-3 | CASSQGGTSGSRINEQFF | TGCGCCAGCAGCCAAGGGGGGACTAGCGGGAGCCGGATCAATGAGCAGTTCTTC
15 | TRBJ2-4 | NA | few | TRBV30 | CAWSVLSGPKNIQYF | TGTGCCTGGAGTGTTTTGTCCGGCCCCAAAAACATTCAGTACTTC
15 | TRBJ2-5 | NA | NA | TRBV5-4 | CASSPRTTNQETQYF | TGTGCCAGCAGCCCGAGAACAACTAATCAAGAGACCCAGTACTTC
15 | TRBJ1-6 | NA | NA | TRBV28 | CASSLSRQFNSPLHF | TGTGCCAGCAGTTTAAGTCGACAGTTTAATTCACCCCTCCACTTT
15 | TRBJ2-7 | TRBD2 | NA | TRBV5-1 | CASSPLTSGLHEQYF | TGCGCCAGCAGCCCTCTGACTAGCGGCCTCCACGAGCAGTACTTC
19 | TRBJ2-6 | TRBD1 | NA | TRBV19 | CASSIAGQGIIAGANVLTF | TGTGCCAGTAGTATAGCGGGACAGGGGATAATAGCTGGGGCCAACGTCCTGACTTTC
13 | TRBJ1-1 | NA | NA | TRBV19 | CASSIQSNTEAFF | TGTGCCAGTAGTATCCAATCGAACACTGAAGCTTTCTTT
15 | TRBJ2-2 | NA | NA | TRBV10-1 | CASSDEGLNTGELFF | TGCGCCAGCAGTGATGAGGGGTTGAACACCGGGGAGCTGTTTTTT
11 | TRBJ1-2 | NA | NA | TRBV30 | CAWSVLRGYTF | TGTGCCTGGAGTGTATTGAGGGGCTACACCTTC
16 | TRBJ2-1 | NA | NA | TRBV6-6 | CASSWIRGTSYNEQFF | TGTGCCAGCAGTTGGATCAGGGGAACCTCCTACAATGAGCAGTTCTTC
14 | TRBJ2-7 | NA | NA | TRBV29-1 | CSVEAGAGIYEQYF | TGCAGCGTTGAAGCAGGGGCCGGTATCTACGAGCAGTACTTC
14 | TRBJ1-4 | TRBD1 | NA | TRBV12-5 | CASGVEGAGEKLFF | TGTGCTAGTGGCGTGGAGGGGGCAGGAGAAAAACTGTTTTTT
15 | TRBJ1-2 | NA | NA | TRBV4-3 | CASSQEHPRYYGYTF | TGCGCCAGCAGCCAAGAACACCCAAGGTACTATGGCTACACCTTC
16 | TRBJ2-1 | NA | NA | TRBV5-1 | CASSLGFRAGVNEQFF | TGCGCCAGCAGCTTGGGTTTCAGGGCAGGGGTCAATGAGCAGTTCTTC
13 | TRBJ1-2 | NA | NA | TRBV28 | CASSLGQVYGYTF | TGTGCCAGCAGTTTAGGGCAGGTTTATGGCTACACCTTC
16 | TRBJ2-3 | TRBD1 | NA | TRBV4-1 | CASSHPDRGRTDTQYF | TGCGCCAGCAGCCACCCTGACAGGGGACGCACAGATACGCAGTATTTT